The text below deals with one TCR beta chain. The data were taken from a study of blood T cell repertoires in COVID-19. Produced via immunoSEQ multiplex PCR; TCRdb's table is partial and in-frame only. The sample consists of 400,000 or so clones, approximately 87% of them appearing once. Germline V lookup: CDR1 LGHDT, CDR2 YNNKEL (reference sequence). J gave up 5 bases and V 4 bases, and 8 bases lay outside the gene matches. This CDR3 has 16 residues. This rearrangement joins TRBV3-1 (or the pseudogene TRBV3-2) to TRBJ2-3; 11 bases agree with TRBD2. The sample taken for sequencing was PBMCs or T cells enriched from blood (not recorded which). The source is a man aged 35-49 years in a cohort exposed to, infected with or recovered from COVID-19 (not recorded which). This chain's CDR3 is CASSPRLAGSGDTQYF. CDR3 in DNA: TGTGCCAGCAGCCCTCGACTAGCGGGATCGGGAGATACGCAGTATTTT.